The T cell receptor (beta chain) under discussion was sequenced for a study of blood T cell repertoires in COVID-19. Original data processing: Estimated nucleated cell counts came from reference gene primer amplification. Sequencing was performed with immunoSEQ multiplex PCR; in TCRdb, only in-frame clones are kept and a portion is missing. V and J calls and clone size are copied from that table; D and trimming were computed from the DNA. The sample lists about 180,000 clones, around 80% occurring once. CDR1 is SNHLY, CDR2 FYNNEI, per germline. J was trimmed by 7 bases and V by 8 bases; bases with no gene match: 5. CDR3 length equals 13 residues.

Specimen: PBMCs or T cells enriched from blood (not recorded which). This chain links TRBV2 with TRBJ2-1; 10 nucleotides match TRBD2. This TCR came from a man in his sixties who had been exposed to COVID-19. The CDR3 nucleotides read TGTGCCAGCCAGCGGGAGGGCCGGAATGAGCAGTTCTTC. Its translation is CASQREGRNEQFF.